These T cell receptor beta chains were read from a single sample in a study of cytomegalovirus exposure and HLA in healthy donors. Here immunoSEQ multiplex PCR was the method, and the copy in TCRdb shows in-frame clones only, minus some. Here the sample spans roughly 120,000 clones, around 80% being singletons. The material sequenced was PBMCs. The receptors here all came from a young woman in good health and CMV-seronegative. The CDR3 runs from the conserved cysteine through the conserved F or W. The D gene is left open where the match is weak. The size entry is marked missing in some rows and otherwise reads once, few, many or a size class.

size: .; V: TRBV5-1; J: TRBJ1-1; D: .; DNA: TGCGCCAGCAGCCCTCCGGGTGGCGGCACTGAAGCTTTCTTT; CDR3: CASSPPGGGTEAFF
size: .; V: TRBV4-3; J: TRBJ2-1; D: .; DNA: TGCGCCAGCAGCCAAGAACGACAGCTCTACAATGAGCAGTTCTTC; CDR3: CASSQERQLYNEQFF
size: .; V: TRBV7-9; J: TRBJ1-2; D: TRBD1; DNA: TGTGCCAGCAGCTTATCGGACCAGGGGGGAACTAACTATGGCTACACCTTC; CDR3: CASSLSDQGGTNYGYTF
size: .; V: TRBV18; J: TRBJ1-4; D: TRBD1; DNA: TGTGCCAGCTCACCCCTCCGGACAGGGGCCTTTGTGACTAATGAAAAACTGTTTTTT; CDR3: CASSPLRTGAFVTNEKLFF
size: .; V: TRBV5-1; J: TRBJ2-3; D: TRBD2; DNA: TGCGCCAGCAGCGGCGCTAGCGGAAGGACAGATACGCAGTATTTT; CDR3: CASSGASGRTDTQYF
size: .; V: TRBV5-1; J: TRBJ2-5; D: .; DNA: TGCGCCAGCAGCTTTAGGGCCTGGGGGCAGGGAGAGACCCAGTACTTC; CDR3: CASSFRAWGQGETQYF
size: many; V: TRBV6-1; J: TRBJ1-4; D: .; DNA: TGTGCCAGCAGTGAAAACGGGGAAAATGAAAAACTGTTTTTT; CDR3: CASSENGENEKLFF
size: .; V: TRBV19; J: TRBJ1-2; D: .; DNA: TGTGCCAGTAGTATAGATAGGGGGGGAGATGGCTACACCTTC; CDR3: CASSIDRGGDGYTF
size: few; V: TRBV11-2; J: TRBJ1-2; D: .; DNA: TGTGCCAGCAGCTTGGGGGGAAACACTGGCTACACCTTC; CDR3: CASSLGGNTGYTF
size: .; V: TRBV5-1; J: TRBJ1-2; D: TRBD1; DNA: TGCGCCAGCAGCGTGGGACAGAACTATGGCTACACCTTC; CDR3: CASSVGQNYGYTF
size: .; V: TRBV4-2; J: TRBJ2-4; D: TRBD1; DNA: TGTGCCAGCAGCCAAGATTATCGACAGGGGGACATTCAGTACTTC; CDR3: CASSQDYRQGDIQYF
size: .; V: TRBV19; J: TRBJ1-2; D: .; DNA: TGTGCCAGTAGTACCAGGTCAGGGGACGAGGATGGCTACACCTTC; CDR3: CASSTRSGDEDGYTF
size: .; V: TRBV9; J: TRBJ2-4; D: TRBD2; DNA: TGTGCCAGCAGCGTAGGTGTAGCGGGAGGGCCTAGTTACTTC; CDR3: CASSVGVAGGPSYF
size: .; V: TRBV9; J: TRBJ1-2; D: .; DNA: TGTGCCAGCAGCGTAGCCGGAGGTCCTAACTATGGCTACACCTTC; CDR3: CASSVAGGPNYGYTF
size: few; V: TRBV2; J: TRBJ2-3; D: TRBD1; DNA: TGTGCCAGCAGCCCCTGGACAGGGAGCTTT; CDR3: CASSPWTGSF
size: .; V: TRBV7-6; J: TRBJ1-2; D: .; DNA: TGTGCCAGCAGCTCCGGGAACGGCTACACCTTC; CDR3: CASSSGNGYTF
size: .; V: TRBV5-5; J: TRBJ1-6; D: .; DNA: TGTGCCAGCAGCTTGGAACAGTCTTATAATTCACCCCTCCACTTT; CDR3: CASSLEQSYNSPLHF
size: few; V: TRBV5-4; J: TRBJ2-7; D: TRBD1; DNA: TGTGCCAGCAGGGACGGGACAGGGGCCCCCCGGGAGTACTTC; CDR3: CASRDGTGAPREYF
size: .; V: TRBV20-1; J: TRBJ2-1; D: .; DNA: TGCAGTGCAAAGACAGGCACCCTCCTGTTCTTC; CDR3: CSAKTGTLLFF
size: .; V: TRBV19; J: TRBJ2-7; D: TRBD1; DNA: TGTGCCAGTAGTATTGGGCAGGGGGCATTCGAGCAGTACTTC; CDR3: CASSIGQGAFEQYF
size: .; V: TRBV11-1; J: TRBJ1-1; D: TRBD1; DNA: TGTGCCAGCAGCTCTGACAGGGGAGCCACTGAAGCTTTCTTT; CDR3: CASSSDRGATEAFF
size: .; V: TRBV6-5; J: TRBJ2-7; D: TRBD1; DNA: TGTGCCAGCAGTTTAGGGACAGGGGCCTCCTACGAGCAGTACTTC; CDR3: CASSLGTGASYEQYF
size: .; V: TRBV6-4; J: TRBJ2-2; D: .; DNA: TGTGCCAGCAGTGACGCGGGCGGGGAGCTGTTTTTT; CDR3: CASSDAGGELFF
size: few; V: TRBV7-9; J: TRBJ2-7; D: .; DNA: TGTGCCAGCAGCTTTGGAGGACAGCCCTACGAGCAGTACTTC; CDR3: CASSFGGQPYEQYF
size: .; V: TRBV5-5; J: TRBJ1-5; D: .; DNA: TGTGCCAGCAGTCACGGTCCCCCCGGGGGTCATGGCAATCAGCCCCAGCATTTT; CDR3: CASSHGPPGGHGNQPQHF
size: few; V: TRBV4-1; J: TRBJ1-1; D: .; DNA: TGCGCCAGCAGCCAAGATCGGGTCGCTGAAGCTTTCTTT; CDR3: CASSQDRVAEAFF
size: once; V: TRBV4-1; J: TRBJ2-1; D: TRBD2; DNA: TGCGCCAGCAGCCAAGTAGCGGGGGGCCTATACAATGAGCAGTTCTTC; CDR3: CASSQVAGGLYNEQFF
size: .; V: TRBV5-5; J: TRBJ1-3; D: .; DNA: TGTGCCAGCAGCGAGGACATTTGGAACACCATATATTTT; CDR3: CASSEDIWNTIYF
size: once; V: TRBV7-9; J: TRBJ2-7; D: .; DNA: TGTGCCAGCAGCTTAGCTGGGGGGGGGCCCTACGAGCAGTACTTC; CDR3: CASSLAGGGPYEQYF
size: once; V: TRBV4-1; J: TRBJ2-5; D: TRBD2; DNA: TGCGCCAGCAGCCAAGTAGCGGGAGGTGACGAGACCCAGTACTTC; CDR3: CASSQVAGGDETQYF
size: .; V: TRBV4-1; J: TRBJ1-1; D: .; DNA: TGCGCCAGCAGCCAAACAGTCCCAAACACTGAAGCTTTCTTT; CDR3: CASSQTVPNTEAFF
size: .; V: TRBV5-6; J: TRBJ2-5; D: .; DNA: TGTGCCAGCAGCTTAGGACAGAGCCAAGAGACCCAGTACTTC; CDR3: CASSLGQSQETQYF
size: .; V: TRBV14; J: TRBJ1-2; D: TRBD1; DNA: TGTGGCAGCAGCCCAGGGGGGAGGTATGGCTACACCTTC; CDR3: CGSSPGGRYGYTF
size: .; V: TRBV7-8; J: TRBJ1-1; D: TRBD1; DNA: TGTGCCAGCAGCTGGGGACAGTTGAACACTGAAGCTTTCTTT; CDR3: CASSWGQLNTEAFF
size: .; V: TRBV19; J: TRBJ1-2; D: TRBD1; DNA: TGTGCCAGTAGTCCGCGGGACAGAACTAACTATGGCTACACCTTC; CDR3: CASSPRDRTNYGYTF
size: .; V: TRBV9; J: TRBJ2-6; D: .; DNA: TGTGCCAGCAGGGGGGGGGCCTCTTCTGGGGCCAACGTCCTGACTTTC; CDR3: CASRGGASSGANVLTF
size: .; V: TRBV7-3; J: TRBJ2-5; D: .; DNA: TGTGCCAGCAGCCCCTCTAGCATGTCGGAGACCCAGTACTTC; CDR3: CASSPSSMSETQYF
size: .; V: TRBV6-5; J: TRBJ2-7; D: TRBD2; DNA: TGTGCCAGCAGTTACAGGCTAGCGGGAGGCGAGCAGTACTTC; CDR3: CASSYRLAGGEQYF
size: .; V: TRBV6-1; J: TRBJ2-3; D: .; DNA: TGTGCCAGCAGTGAACGAGGGGGAAATGGGGATACGCAGTATTTT; CDR3: CASSERGGNGDTQYF
size: .; V: TRBV7-9; J: TRBJ2-2; D: .; DNA: TGTGCCAGCAGCAGAACAACCGCGAACACCGGGGAGCTGTTTTTT; CDR3: CASSRTTANTGELFF
size: .; V: TRBV6-1; J: TRBJ1-4; D: .; DNA: TGTGCCAGCATCGCCCGGGAAAGGGAAAAACTGTTTTTT; CDR3: CASIAREREKLFF
size: .; V: TRBV6-1; J: TRBJ1-5; D: .; DNA: TGTGCCAGCAGTGAAGCCCCCCGGGTGAGAGATAGCAATCAGCCCCAGCATTTT; CDR3: CASSEAPRVRDSNQPQHF
size: .; V: TRBV7-2; J: TRBJ1-3; D: .; DNA: TGTGCCAGCAGCTTAGGGAGGACGAGGAGCTCTGGAAACACCATATATTTT; CDR3: CASSLGRTRSSGNTIYF
size: .; V: TRBV30; J: TRBJ2-7; D: TRBD1; DNA: TGTGCCTGGAGTGTTATAGGACAGGACCGTAGACAGTACTTC; CDR3: CAWSVIGQDRRQYF
size: once; V: TRBV7-3; J: TRBJ1-1; D: .; DNA: TGTGCCAGCAGCCTTACAAAATTAACAGGTATTGATTCGAGGGCTTTCTTT; CDR3: CASSLTKLTGIDSRAFF
size: .; V: TRBV4-2; J: TRBJ1-2; D: .; DNA: TGTGCCAGCAGCCGCCCACAGGGTAACTATGGCTACACCTTC; CDR3: CASSRPQGNYGYTF
size: once; V: TRBV6-5; J: TRBJ1-1; D: .; DNA: TGTGCCAGCAGTAACAGGAGCACTGAAGCTTTCTTT; CDR3: CASSNRSTEAFF
size: .; V: TRBV14; J: TRBJ1-2; D: .; DNA: TGTGCCAGCAGCCAAGACGAGAACTATGGCTACACCTTC; CDR3: CASSQDENYGYTF
size: few; V: TRBV5-1; J: TRBJ1-1; D: .; DNA: TGCGCCAGCAGCCTTACCCGACTGGGGGGAGTTGATGAAGCTTTCTTT; CDR3: CASSLTRLGGVDEAFF
size: .; V: TRBV2; J: TRBJ2-3; D: .; DNA: TGTGCCAGCACAGGGGATGGGCAAACGCAGTATTTT; CDR3: CASTGDGQTQYF
size: .; V: TRBV5-6; J: TRBJ1-2; D: .; DNA: TGTGCCAGCAGCCGCGGGTCGAACTATGGCTACACCTTC; CDR3: CASSRGSNYGYTF
size: .; V: TRBV15; J: TRBJ2-7; D: TRBD1; DNA: TGTGCCACCAGCAGGGACCGGGACAGGAGCTACGAGCAGTACTTC; CDR3: CATSRDRDRSYEQYF